These T cell receptor beta chains were read from a single sample in a study of T cells after yellow fever vaccination. TCRdb reprocessed the 5' RACE reads via MiXCR and lists one record per CDR3 protein. The sample includes approximately 300,000 distinct CDR3 sequences, 6.8% of them seen just once. The sequences come from PBMCs, collected roughly seven weeks after the first yellow fever vaccination. The receptors were sampled from a man aged 18 to 29 who received the YFV17D yellow fever vaccine. Each CDR3 is given with its conserved first and last residue.

cdr3_aa j_call v_call cdr3_length
CASRGGPEAFF TRBJ1-1 TRBV3-1 11
CASSQEVGGLQFF TRBJ2-1 TRBV4-1 13
CASSRGLAGVETQYF TRBJ2-5 TRBV3-1 15
CASRIFRDSSNQPQHF TRBJ1-5 TRBV28 16
CASMAGVTYNEQFF TRBJ2-1 TRBV19 14
CAITDGPGNTIYF TRBJ1-3 TRBV10-3 13
CASSYYMNTEAFF TRBJ1-1 TRBV5-1 13
CSAREDSETQYF TRBJ2-5 TRBV20-1 12
CASSQETGGGYNSPLHF TRBJ1-6 TRBV4-2 17
CASSYVSGAPNYGYTF TRBJ1-2 TRBV6-5 16
CASSLISRETQYF TRBJ2-3 TRBV11-3 13
CASSLSATYNEQFF TRBJ2-1 TRBV7-2 14
CSARWRVQETQYF TRBJ2-5 TRBV20-1 13
CATSRPGRPYGYTF TRBJ1-2 TRBV15 14
CASSVQGLSTDTQYF TRBJ2-3 TRBV9 15
CASSLEDRRSNQPQHF TRBJ1-5 TRBV7-7 16
CASSYGGRNEQFF TRBJ2-1 TRBV6-5 13
CASSSGQGRGTGELFF TRBJ2-2 TRBV7-9 16
CASSVDGGYTF TRBJ1-2 TRBV9 11
CASSQRGTETGEQYF TRBJ2-7 TRBV4-1 15
CSASSGGADTQYF TRBJ2-3 TRBV20-1 13
CASSPISGNTIYF TRBJ1-3 TRBV7-2 13
CASSGGRTENTGELFF TRBJ2-2 TRBV27 16
CASSLVRGALFSGANVLTF TRBJ2-6 TRBV5-1 19
CASSQGIAGGTDTQYF TRBJ2-3 TRBV4-3 16
CSVRLLRETQYF TRBJ2-5 TRBV29-1 12
CASSATGQDTGELFF TRBJ2-2 TRBV5-1 15
CASSPRGDFYEQYF TRBJ2-7 TRBV18 14
CASSPMETQYF TRBJ2-5 TRBV18 11
CASSQAGTANEKLFF TRBJ1-4 TRBV4-1 15
CASSLAAGTSGGYYTQYF TRBJ2-3 TRBV7-2 18
CASSRGGTNEKLFF TRBJ1-4 TRBV18 14
CASSLSTGGYGYTF TRBJ1-2 TRBV28 14
CASSLRDLNYGYTF TRBJ1-2 TRBV7-2 14
CASSGTLVRELFF TRBJ2-2 TRBV6-6 13